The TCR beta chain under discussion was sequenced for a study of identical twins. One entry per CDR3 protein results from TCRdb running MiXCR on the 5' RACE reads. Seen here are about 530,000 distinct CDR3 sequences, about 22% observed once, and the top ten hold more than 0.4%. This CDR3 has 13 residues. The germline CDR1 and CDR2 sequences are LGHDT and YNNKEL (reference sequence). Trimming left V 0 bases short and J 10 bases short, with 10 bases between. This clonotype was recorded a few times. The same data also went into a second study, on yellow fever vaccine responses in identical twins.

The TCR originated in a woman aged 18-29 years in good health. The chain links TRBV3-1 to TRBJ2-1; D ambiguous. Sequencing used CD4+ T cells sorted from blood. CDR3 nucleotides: TGTGCCAGCAGCCAAGATCTCCTAACGGAGCAGTTCTTC. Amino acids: CASSQDLLTEQFF.